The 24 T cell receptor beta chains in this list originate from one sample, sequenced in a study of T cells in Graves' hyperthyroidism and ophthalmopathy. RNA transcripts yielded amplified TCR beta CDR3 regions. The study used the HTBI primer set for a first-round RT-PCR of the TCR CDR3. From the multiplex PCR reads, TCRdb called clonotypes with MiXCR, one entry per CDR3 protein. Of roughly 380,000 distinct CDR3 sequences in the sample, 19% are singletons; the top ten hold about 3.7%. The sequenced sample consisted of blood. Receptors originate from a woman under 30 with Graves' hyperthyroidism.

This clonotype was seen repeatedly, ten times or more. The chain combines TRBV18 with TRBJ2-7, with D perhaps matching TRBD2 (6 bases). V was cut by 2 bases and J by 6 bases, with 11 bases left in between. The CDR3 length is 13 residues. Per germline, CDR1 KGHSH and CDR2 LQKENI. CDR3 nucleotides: TGTGCCAGCTCACCAATCGGAGGGCTCGAGCAGTACTTC. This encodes CASSPIGGLEQYF.

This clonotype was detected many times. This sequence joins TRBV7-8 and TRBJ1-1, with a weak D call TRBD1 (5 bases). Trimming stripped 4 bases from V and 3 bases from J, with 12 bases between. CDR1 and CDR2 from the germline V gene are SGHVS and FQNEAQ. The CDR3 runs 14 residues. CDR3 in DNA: TGTGCCAGCAGCTCGGTGGGACGGGACACTGAAGCTTTCTTT. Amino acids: CASSSVGRDTEAFF.

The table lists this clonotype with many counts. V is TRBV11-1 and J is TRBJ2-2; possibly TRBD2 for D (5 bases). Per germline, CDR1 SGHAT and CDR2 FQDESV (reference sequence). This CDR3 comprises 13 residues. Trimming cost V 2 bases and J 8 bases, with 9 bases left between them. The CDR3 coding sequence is TGTGCCAGCAGCTTATCTCGGGGAGGGGAGCTGTTTTTT. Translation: CASSLSRGGELFF.

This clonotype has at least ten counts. CDR3 residues: CATSRGDLDLNTEAFF. The CDR3 DNA sequence: TGTGCCACCAGCAGAGGGGACCTCGACCTGAACACTGAAGCTTTCTTT. V gene TRBV15 combines with J gene TRBJ1-1; perhaps TRBD1 as D (5 bases). Trimming removed 1 base from V and 0 bases from J, with 12 bases in between. This CDR3 region has 16 residues. The germline gives CDR1 LNHNV, CDR2 YYDKDF (reference sequence).

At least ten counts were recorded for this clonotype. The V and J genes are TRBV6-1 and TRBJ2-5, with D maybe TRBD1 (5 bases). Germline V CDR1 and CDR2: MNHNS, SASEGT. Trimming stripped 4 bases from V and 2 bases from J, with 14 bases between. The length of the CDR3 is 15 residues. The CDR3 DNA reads TGTGCCAGCAGTGCCCTGACAGTGAATCAAGAGACCCAGTACTTC. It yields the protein CASSALTVNQETQYF.

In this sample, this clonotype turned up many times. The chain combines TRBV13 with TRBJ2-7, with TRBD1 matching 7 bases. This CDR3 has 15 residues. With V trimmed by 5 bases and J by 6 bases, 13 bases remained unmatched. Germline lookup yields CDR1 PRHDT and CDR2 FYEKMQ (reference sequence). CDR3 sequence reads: CASSPRQGVMIEQYF. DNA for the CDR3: TGTGCCAGCAGCCCCCGACAGGGAGTGATGATCGAGCAGTACTTC.

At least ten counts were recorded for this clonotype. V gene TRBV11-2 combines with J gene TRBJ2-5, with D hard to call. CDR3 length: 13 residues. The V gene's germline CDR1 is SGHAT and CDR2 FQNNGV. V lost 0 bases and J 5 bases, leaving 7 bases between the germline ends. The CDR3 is CASSLEFGETQYF. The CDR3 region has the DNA TGTGCCAGCAGCTTAGAATTCGGTGAGACCCAGTACTTC.

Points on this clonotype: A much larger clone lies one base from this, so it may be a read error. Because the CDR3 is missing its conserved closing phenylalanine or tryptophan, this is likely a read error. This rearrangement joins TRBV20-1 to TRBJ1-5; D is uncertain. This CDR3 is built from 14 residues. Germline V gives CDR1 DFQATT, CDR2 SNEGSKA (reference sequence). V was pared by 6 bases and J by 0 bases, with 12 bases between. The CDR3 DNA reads TGCAGTGCCCTACTAGCGGATAGCAATCAGCCCCAGCATTAT. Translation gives CSALLADSNQPQHY.

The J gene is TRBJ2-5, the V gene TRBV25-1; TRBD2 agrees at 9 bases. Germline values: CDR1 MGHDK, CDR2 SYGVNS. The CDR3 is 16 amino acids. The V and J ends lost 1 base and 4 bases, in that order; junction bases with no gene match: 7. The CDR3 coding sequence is TGTGCCAGCAGTGAATGGAGCGGGGGGCGAGGAGAGACCCAGTACTTC. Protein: CASSEWSGGRGETQYF. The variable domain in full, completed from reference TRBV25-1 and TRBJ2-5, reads EADIYQTPRYLVIGTGKKITLECSQTMGHDKMYWYQQDPGMELHLIHYSYGVNSTEKGDLSSESTVSRIRTEHFPLTLESARPSHTSQYLCASSEWSGGRGETQYFGPGTRLLVL.

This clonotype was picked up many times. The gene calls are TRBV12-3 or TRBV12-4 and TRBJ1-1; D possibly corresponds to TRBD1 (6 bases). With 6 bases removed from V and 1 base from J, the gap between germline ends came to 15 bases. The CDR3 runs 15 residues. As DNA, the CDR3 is TGTGCCAGCAGGGGCGGGGGCAGGGAGAACACTGAAGCTTTCTTT. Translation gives CASRGGGRENTEAFF.

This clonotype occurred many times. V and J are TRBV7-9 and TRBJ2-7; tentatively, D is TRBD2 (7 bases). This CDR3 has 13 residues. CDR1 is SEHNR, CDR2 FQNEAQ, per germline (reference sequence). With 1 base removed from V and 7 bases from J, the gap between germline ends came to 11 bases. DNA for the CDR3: TGTGCCAGCAGCTTAGTTGGGGGGGCTGAGCAGTACTTC. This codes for CASSLVGGAEQYF.

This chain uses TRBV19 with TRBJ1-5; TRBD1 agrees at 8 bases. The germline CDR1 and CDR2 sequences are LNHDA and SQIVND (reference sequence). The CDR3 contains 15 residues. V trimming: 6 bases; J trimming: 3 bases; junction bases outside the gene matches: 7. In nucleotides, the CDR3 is TGTGCCAGTAGACCCCGGGACAGGCCCAATCAGCCCCAGCATTTT. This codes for CASRPRDRPNQPQHF.

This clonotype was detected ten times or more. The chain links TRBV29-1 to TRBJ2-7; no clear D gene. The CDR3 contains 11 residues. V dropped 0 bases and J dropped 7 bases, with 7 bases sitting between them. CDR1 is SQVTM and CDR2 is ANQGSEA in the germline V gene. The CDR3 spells CSVEDLGEQYF. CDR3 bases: TGCAGCGTTGAAGATCTGGGGGAGCAGTACTTC.

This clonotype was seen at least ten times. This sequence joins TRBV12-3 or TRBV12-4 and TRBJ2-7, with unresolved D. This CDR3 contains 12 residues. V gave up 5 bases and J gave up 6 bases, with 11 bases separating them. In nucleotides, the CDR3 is TGTGCCAGCAGTCCCTGGAGAGGCGAGCAGTACTTC. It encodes CASSPWRGEQYF.

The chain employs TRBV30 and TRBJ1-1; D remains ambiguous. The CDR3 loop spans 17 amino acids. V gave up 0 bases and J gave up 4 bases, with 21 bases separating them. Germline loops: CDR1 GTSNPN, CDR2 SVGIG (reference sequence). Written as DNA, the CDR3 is TGTGCCTGGAGTGTAGCGACAACCTCGATTTGGGGCACTGAAGCTTTCTTT. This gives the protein CAWSVATTSIWGTEAFF.

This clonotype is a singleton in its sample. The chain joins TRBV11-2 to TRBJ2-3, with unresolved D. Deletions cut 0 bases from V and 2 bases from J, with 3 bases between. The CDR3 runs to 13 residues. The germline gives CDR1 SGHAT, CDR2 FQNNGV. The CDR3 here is CASSLDTTDTQYF. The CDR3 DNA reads TGTGCCAGCAGCTTAGACACCACAGATACGCAGTATTTT. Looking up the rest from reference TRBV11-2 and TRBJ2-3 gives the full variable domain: EAGVAQSPRYKIIEKRQSVAFWCNPISGHATLYWYQQILGQGPKLLIQFQNNGVVDDSQLPKDRFSAERLKGVDSTLKIQPAKLEDSAVYLCASSLDTTDTQYFGPGTRLTVL.

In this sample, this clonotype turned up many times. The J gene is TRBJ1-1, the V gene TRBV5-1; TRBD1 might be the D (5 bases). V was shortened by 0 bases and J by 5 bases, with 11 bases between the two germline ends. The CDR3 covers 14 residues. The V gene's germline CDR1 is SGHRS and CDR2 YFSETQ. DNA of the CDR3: TGCGCCAGCAGCTTGGAGTTTCGGGGGACTGAAGCTTTCTTT. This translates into CASSLEFRGTEAFF.

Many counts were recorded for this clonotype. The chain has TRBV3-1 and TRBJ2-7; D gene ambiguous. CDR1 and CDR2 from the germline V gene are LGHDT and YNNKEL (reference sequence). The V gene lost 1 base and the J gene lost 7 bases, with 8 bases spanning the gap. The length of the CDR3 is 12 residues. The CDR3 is CASSQGGGEQYF. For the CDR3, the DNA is TGTGCCAGCAGCCAAGGTGGTGGGGAGCAGTACTTC.

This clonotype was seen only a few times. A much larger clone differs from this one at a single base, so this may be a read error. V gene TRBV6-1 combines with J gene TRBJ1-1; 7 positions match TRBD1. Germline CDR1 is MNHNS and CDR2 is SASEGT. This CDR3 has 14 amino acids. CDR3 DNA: TGTGCCAGCAGTGCCCACAGGGGAGAAACTGAAGCTTGCTTT. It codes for CASSAHRGETEACF.

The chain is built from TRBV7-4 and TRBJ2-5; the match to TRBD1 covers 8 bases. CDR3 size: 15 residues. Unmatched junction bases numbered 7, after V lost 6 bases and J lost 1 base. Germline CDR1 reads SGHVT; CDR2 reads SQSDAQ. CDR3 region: CASRGQGLGQETQYF. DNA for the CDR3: TGTGCCAGCAGAGGACAGGGTTTGGGCCAAGAGACCCAGTACTTC. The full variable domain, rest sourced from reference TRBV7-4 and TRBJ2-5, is GAGVSQSPRYKVAKRGRDVALRCDSISGHVTLYWYRQTLGQGSEVLTYSQSDAQRDKSGRPSGRFSAERPERSVSTLKIQRTEQGDSAVYLCASRGQGLGQETQYFGPGTRLLVL.

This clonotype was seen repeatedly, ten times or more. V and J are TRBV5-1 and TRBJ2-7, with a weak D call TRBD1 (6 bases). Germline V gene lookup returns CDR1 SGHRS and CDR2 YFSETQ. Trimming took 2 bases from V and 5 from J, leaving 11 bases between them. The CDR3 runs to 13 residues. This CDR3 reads CASSFLQGNEQYF. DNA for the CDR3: TGCGCCAGCAGCTTTCTACAGGGCAACGAGCAGTACTTC.

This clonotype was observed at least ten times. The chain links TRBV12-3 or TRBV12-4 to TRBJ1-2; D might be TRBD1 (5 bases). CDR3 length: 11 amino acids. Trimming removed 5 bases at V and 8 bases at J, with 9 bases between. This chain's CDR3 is CASSPRTGYTF. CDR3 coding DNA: TGTGCCAGCAGTCCCCGGACAGGCTACACCTTC.

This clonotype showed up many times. This CDR3 is CASILLLNTEAFF. For the CDR3, the DNA is TGTGCCAGCATCCTGCTGTTGAACACTGAAGCTTTCTTT. This chain uses TRBV2 with TRBJ1-1; D unclear. The CDR3 is 13 amino acids. The germline V and J ends were trimmed by 7 bases and 0 bases, with 9 bases remaining between them. Germline V gives CDR1 SNHLY, CDR2 FYNNEI.

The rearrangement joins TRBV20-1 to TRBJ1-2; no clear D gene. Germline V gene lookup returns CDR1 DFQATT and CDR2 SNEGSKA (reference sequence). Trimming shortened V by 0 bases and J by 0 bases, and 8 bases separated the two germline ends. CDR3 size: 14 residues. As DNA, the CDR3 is TGCAGTGCTAGAGATCAGAATCCTAACTATGGCTACACCTTC. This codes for CSARDQNPNYGYTF.